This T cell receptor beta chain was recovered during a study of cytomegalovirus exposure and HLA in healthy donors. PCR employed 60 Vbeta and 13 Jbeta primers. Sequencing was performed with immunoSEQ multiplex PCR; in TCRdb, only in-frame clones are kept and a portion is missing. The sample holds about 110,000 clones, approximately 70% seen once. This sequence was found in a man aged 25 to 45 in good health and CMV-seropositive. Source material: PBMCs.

In nucleotides, the CDR3 is TGTGCCTGGAATCAGGGCCCAGATACGCAGTATTTT. Translated, it gives CAWNQGPDTQYF. This chain joins TRBV30 and TRBJ2-3; a weak D match, TRBD1 (5 bases). Germline V gene sequence: CDR1 GTSNPN, CDR2 SVGIG (reference sequence). CDR3 length: 12 amino acids. Trimming took 4 bases from V and 4 from J, leaving 9 bases between them.